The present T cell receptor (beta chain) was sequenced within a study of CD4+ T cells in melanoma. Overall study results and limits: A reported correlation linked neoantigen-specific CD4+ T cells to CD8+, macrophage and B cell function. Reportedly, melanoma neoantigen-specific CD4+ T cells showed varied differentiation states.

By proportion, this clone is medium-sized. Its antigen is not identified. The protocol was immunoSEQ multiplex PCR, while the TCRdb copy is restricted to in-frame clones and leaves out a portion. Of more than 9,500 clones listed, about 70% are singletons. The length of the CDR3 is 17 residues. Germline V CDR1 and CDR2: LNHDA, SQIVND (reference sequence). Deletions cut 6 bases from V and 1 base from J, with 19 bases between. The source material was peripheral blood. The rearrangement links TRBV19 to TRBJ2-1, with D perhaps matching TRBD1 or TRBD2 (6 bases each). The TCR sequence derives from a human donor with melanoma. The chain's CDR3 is CASRSRPKGGSYNEQFF. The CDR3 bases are TGTGCCAGTAGGTCACGCCCTAAGGGGGGTTCCTACAATGAGCAGTTCTTC.